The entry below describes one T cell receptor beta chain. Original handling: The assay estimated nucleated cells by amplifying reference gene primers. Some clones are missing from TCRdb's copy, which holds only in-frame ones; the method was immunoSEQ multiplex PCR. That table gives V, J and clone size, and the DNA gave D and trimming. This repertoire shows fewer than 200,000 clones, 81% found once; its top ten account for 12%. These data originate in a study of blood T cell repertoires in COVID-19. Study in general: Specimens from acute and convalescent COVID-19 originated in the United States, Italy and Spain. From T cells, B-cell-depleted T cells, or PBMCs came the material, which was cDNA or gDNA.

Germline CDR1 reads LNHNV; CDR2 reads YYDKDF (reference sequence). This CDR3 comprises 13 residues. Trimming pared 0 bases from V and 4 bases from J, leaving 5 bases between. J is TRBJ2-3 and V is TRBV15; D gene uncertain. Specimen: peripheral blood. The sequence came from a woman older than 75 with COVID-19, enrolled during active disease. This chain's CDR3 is CATSRDQSDTQYF. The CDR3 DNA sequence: TGTGCCACCAGCAGAGACCAATCAGATACGCAGTATTTT.